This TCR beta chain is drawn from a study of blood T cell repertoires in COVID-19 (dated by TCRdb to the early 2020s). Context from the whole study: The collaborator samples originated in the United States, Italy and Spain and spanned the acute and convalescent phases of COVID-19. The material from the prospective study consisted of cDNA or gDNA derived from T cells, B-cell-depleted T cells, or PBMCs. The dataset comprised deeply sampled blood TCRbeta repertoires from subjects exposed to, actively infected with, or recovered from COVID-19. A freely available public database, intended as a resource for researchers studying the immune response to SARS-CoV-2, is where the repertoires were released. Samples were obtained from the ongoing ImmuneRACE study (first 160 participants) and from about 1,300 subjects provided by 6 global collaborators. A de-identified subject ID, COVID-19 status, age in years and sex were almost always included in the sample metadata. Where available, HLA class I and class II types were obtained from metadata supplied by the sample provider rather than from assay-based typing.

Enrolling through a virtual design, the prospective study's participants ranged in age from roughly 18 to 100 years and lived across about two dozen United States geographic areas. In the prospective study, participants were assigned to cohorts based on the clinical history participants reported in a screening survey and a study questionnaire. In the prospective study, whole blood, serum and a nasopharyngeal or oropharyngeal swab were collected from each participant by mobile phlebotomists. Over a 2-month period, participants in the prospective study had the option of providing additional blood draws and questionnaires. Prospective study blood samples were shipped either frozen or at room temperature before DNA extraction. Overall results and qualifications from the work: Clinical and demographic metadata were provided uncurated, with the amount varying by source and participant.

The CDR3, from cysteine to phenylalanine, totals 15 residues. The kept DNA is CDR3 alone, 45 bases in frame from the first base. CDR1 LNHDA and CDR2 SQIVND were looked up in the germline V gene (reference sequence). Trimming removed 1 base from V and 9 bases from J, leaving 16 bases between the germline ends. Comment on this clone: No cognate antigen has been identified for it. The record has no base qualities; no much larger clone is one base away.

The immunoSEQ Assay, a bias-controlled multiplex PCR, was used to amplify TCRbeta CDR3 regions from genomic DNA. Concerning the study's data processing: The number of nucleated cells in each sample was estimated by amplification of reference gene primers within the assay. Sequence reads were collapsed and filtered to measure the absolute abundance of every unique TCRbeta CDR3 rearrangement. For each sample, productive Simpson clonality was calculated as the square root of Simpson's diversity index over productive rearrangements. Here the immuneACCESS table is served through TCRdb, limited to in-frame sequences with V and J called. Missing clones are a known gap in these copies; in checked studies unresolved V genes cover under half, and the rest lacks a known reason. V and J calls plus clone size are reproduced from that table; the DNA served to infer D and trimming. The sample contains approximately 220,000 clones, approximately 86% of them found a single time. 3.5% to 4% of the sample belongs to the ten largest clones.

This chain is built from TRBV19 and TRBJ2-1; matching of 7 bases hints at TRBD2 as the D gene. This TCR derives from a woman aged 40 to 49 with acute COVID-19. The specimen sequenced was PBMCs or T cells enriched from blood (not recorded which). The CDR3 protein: CASSIGAGHQGEQFF. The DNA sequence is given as TGTGCCAGTAGTATAGGAGCGGGACATCAGGGTGAGCAGTTCTTC.